This T cell receptor beta chain was sequenced during a study of T cell repertoires in cytomegalovirus infection. Study at large: CMV epitopes in the study were HLA-C-restricted (recently identified) and HLA-B-restricted (well studied). Public TCR beta signatures provided an indication of both CMV infection and a matching HLA type.

Each CDR3 protein is one row after TCRdb ran MiXCR on the reads. The table lists around 710,000 distinct CDR3 sequences, 25% to 30% of them singletons. This clonotype was recorded many times. Its target is not known. V was cut by 6 bases and J by 1 base, with 12 bases left in between. The CDR3 sequence is 15 residues long. Study findings and constraints: Summed frequency of public TCR beta families distinguished CMV carriers with the relevant HLA. In two of eight donors, the top clonotype was HLA-C-restricted CMV-specific.

The material was cultured CD8+ T cells from PBMCs, obtained from culture after CMV antigen stimulation. The rearrangement joins TRBV12-3 or TRBV12-4 to TRBJ2-2; D is possibly TRBD1 or TRBD2 (6 bases each). The origin of this receptor is a human donor in good health (CMV status not recorded). Some clones in this sample may be carry-over from other donors' samples. The DNA of the CDR3 is TGTGCCAGCAGGATTGGGGGGCGGAACACCGGGGAGCTGTTTTTT. It specifies CASRIGGRNTGELFF.